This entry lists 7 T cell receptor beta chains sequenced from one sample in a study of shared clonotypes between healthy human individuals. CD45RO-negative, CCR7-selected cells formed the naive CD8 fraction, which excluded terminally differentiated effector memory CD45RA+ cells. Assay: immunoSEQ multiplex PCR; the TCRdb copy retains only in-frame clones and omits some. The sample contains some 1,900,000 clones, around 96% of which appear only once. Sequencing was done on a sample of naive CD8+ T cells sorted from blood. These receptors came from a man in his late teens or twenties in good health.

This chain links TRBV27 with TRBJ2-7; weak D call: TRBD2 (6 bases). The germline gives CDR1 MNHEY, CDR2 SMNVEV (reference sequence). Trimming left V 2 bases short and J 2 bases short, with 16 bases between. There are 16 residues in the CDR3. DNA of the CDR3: TGTGCCAGCAGTTTACATAGCGGTTCCGAGACCTACGAGCAGTACTTC. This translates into CASSLHSGSETYEQYF.

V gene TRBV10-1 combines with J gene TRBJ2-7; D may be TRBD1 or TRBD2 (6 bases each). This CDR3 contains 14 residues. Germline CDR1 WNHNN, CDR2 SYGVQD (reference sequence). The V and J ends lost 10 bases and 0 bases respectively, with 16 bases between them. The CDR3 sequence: CAIEGGMGSYEQYF. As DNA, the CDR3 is TGCGCCATCGAGGGGGGAATGGGCTCCTACGAGCAGTACTTC.

CDR3 loop: CATSSTGGTPQETQYF. The CDR3 bases are TGTGCCACCAGCAGCACCGGAGGGACGCCACAAGAGACCCAGTACTTC. This chain connects TRBV15 to TRBJ2-5; D possibly corresponds to TRBD2 (6 bases). V lost 3 bases and J 2 bases, leaving 16 bases between the germline ends. This CDR3 has 16 residues. Germline lookup yields CDR1 LNHNV and CDR2 YYDKDF (reference sequence).

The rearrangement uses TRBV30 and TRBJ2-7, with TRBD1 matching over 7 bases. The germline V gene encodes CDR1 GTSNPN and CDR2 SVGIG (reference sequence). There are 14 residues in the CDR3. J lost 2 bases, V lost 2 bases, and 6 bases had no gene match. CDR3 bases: TGTGCCTGGAGTCGAGGACAGGAAACCTACGAGCAGTACTTC. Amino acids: CAWSRGQETYEQYF.

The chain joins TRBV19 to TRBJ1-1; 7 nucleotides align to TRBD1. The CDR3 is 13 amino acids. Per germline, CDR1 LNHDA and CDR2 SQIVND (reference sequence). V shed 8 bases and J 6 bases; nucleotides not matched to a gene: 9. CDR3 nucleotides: TGTGCCAGTTTCCCAGGGGGTCCGGCTGAAGCTTTCTTT. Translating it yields CASFPGGPAEAFF.

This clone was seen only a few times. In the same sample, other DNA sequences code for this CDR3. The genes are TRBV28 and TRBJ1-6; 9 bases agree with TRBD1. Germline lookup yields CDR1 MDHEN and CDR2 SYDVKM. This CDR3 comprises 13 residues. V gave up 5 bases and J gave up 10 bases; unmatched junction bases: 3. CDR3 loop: CASSVTGGSPLHF. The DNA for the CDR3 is TGTGCCAGCAGTGTTACAGGGGGCTCACCCCTCCACTTT.

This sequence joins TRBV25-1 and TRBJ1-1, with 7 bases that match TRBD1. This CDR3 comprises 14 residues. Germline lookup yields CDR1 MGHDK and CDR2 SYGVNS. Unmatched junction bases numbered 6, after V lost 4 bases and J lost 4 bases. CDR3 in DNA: TGTGCCAGCAGTGGGACAGGCCAGGTCACTGAAGCTTTCTTT. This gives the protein CASSGTGQVTEAFF.